The clone carrying this T cell receptor beta chain was recorded once. The data originate from a study of blood T cell repertoires in COVID-19. At the level of the study: Nucleic acid was either cDNA or gDNA, and it came from T cells, B-cell-depleted T cells, or PBMCs.

Patients from Seattle were sampled longitudinally, starting during active infection. The CDR3 has 17 residues. Trimming stripped 1 base from V and 0 bases from J, with 16 bases between. The germline V gene has CDR1 LGHDT and CDR2 YNNKEL (reference sequence). Study processing details: Amplification of reference gene primers was used by the study to estimate nucleated cell counts. Clones were read by immunoSEQ multiplex PCR, and TCRdb kept only the in-frame ones, dropping some. V, J and clone size reflect that table, while D and trimming were determined from the DNA. The repertoire holds 300,000 to 400,000 clones, with about nine tenths as singletons.

The sequenced sample consisted of peripheral blood. The genes are TRBV3-1 (or the pseudogene TRBV3-2) and TRBJ2-7; D unclear. The TCR originated in a woman younger than 45 with COVID-19, enrolled during active disease. The CDR3: CASSQGYKFGGSYEQYF. CDR3 nucleotides: TGTGCCAGCAGCCAAGGATATAAGTTCGGCGGCTCCTACGAGCAGTACTTC.